Presented here are 27 T cell receptor beta chains from one specimen sequenced in a study of blood T cells in healthy people across ages. For the second PCR, which ran for about 6 to 11 cycles, a sample-barcoded 5' primer and a J-beta primer mix were used. MiXCR was run by TCRdb on the 5' RACE reads, yielding one entry per CDR3 protein. This sample has hundreds of thousands of distinct CDR3 sequences, with around 45% found just once. Sequencing used blood. These receptors were collected from a man older than 75 in good health.

This clonotype has just one count. The V and J genes are TRBV12-3 or TRBV12-4 and TRBJ2-6, with D perhaps TRBD1 (5 bases). There are 17 residues in the CDR3. Trimming stripped 5 bases from V and 2 bases from J, with 16 bases between. DNA of the CDR3: TGTGCCAGCAGTCGGCGACAGAGTTTCGCTGGGGCCAACGTCCTGACTTTC. Its protein product is CASSRRQSFAGANVLTF.

This clonotype was seen more than once but under ten times. V and J are TRBV7-2 and TRBJ2-4; 12 bases match TRBD1. The CDR3 spans 15 residues. Germline CDR1 reads SGHTA; CDR2 reads FQGNSA. Trimming removed 5 bases from V and 7 bases from J; junction bases left unmatched: 6. Written as DNA, the CDR3 is TGTGCCAGCAGCCCCCCTGGGACAGGGGGCAACATTCAGTACTTC. Protein sequence: CASSPPGTGGNIQYF.

Regarding this clonotype: This could be a read error, since a much larger clone is one nucleotide away. The V gene is TRBV10-3, the J gene TRBJ2-7; TRBD2 aligns across 13 bases. Germline V gene lookup returns CDR1 ENHRY and CDR2 SYGVKD. The CDR3 covers 15 residues. CDR3 loop: CATYPGTSGTYGQYF. The CDR3 DNA is TGTGCCACCTACCCCGGGACTAGCGGGACCTACGGGCAGTACTTC.

This sequence joins TRBV7-2 and TRBJ1-5; weak D call: TRBD1 (5 bases). The germline gives CDR1 SGHTA, CDR2 FQGNSA. The CDR3 spans 12 residues. The V gene lost 2 bases and the J gene lost 6 bases, with 5 bases spanning the gap. The CDR3 coding sequence is TGTGCCAGCAGCTTACAGGGTCAGCCCCAGCATTTT. It yields the protein CASSLQGQPQHF.

The genes are TRBV12-3 or TRBV12-4 and TRBJ1-2; 8 bases align to TRBD1. Trimming at V came to 5 bases and at J to 6 bases, leaving 14 bases not matched to a gene. The CDR3 totals 16 residues. Written as DNA, the CDR3 is TGTGCCAGCAGTCCCCCGCACAGGGGGTCTAGGCATGGCTACACCTTC. It is translated as CASSPPHRGSRHGYTF.

The chain recombines TRBV4-3 with TRBJ1-5, with a possible D match to TRBD1 (6 bases). Germline CDR1 LGHNA, CDR2 YSLEER. CDR3 size: 16 residues. Trimming left V 0 bases short and J 11 bases short, with 20 bases between. CDR3 protein: CASSQDVRGGSGAQHF. CDR3 nucleotides: TGCGCCAGCAGCCAAGACGTACGAGGGGGGTCGGGGGCCCAGCATTTT.

The chain employs TRBV20-1 and TRBJ2-1; weak D call: TRBD2 (6 bases). The assigned J gene may be wrong: the sequence end matches TRBJ2-7 better. The germline V gene has CDR1 DFQATT and CDR2 SNEGSKA (reference sequence). CDR3 length equals 16 residues. The CDR3 spells CSARLPSVSSYNEQYF. CDR3 DNA sequence: TGCAGTGCTAGACTCCCTAGCGTCAGCTCCTACAATGAGCAGTACTTC.

This chain joins TRBV20-1 and TRBJ1-6; D is possibly TRBD1 (5 bases). Per the germline V gene, CDR1 is DFQATT and CDR2 is SNEGSKA (reference sequence). The CDR3 length is 13 residues. In DNA, the CDR3 is TGCGGTGTCCCAGGCCAGGGCGTTTCACCCCTCCACTTT. The encoded protein is CGVPGQGVSPLHF.

The chain is built from TRBV5-1 and TRBJ2-1, with TRBD2 matching over 14 bases. This CDR3 region has 17 residues. Germline values: CDR1 SGHRS, CDR2 YFSETQ. The junction had 12 bases not matched to a gene; V was cut back by 4 bases and J by 9 bases. The CDR3 DNA reads as TGCGCCAGCAGCGCGGGCCCGGGACTAGCGGGAGAATCTGAGCAGTTCTTC. Translated: CASSAGPGLAGESEQFF. Together with reference TRBV5-1 and TRBJ2-1, the CDR3 gives the full variable domain: KAGVTQTPRYLIKTRGQQVTLSCSPISGHRSVSWYQQTPGQGLQFLFEYFSETQRNKGNFPGRFSGRQFSNSRSEMNVSTLELGDSALYLCASSAGPGLAGESEQFFGPGTRLTVL.

This clonotype has a handful of counts. The rearrangement uses TRBV14 and TRBJ2-5; 14 bases line up with TRBD2. V lost 0 bases and J lost 4; bases outside the gene matches: 1. The CDR3 length is 16 residues. Germline V gene sequence: CDR1 SGHDN, CDR2 FVKESK. The CDR3 DNA reads as TGTGCCAGCAGCCAAGATGGACTAGCGGGAGGAGAGACCCAGTACTTC. It is translated as CASSQDGLAGGETQYF.

As to this clonotype: A much more abundant neighbour one base away suggests this may be a read error. The chain is built from TRBV27 and TRBJ2-1; 8 bases align to TRBD2. Germline V lookup: CDR1 MNHEY, CDR2 SMNVEV (reference sequence). Unmatched junction bases numbered 5, after V lost 5 bases and J lost 5 bases. The CDR3 has 14 amino acids. Here the CDR3 reads CASSITSGNNEQFF. The CDR3, as DNA: TGTGCCAGCAGTATAACTAGCGGTAACAATGAGCAGTTCTTC.

The CDR3, as DNA: TGCGCCAGCAGCGTCGGACAGGGCTTTCACAATGAGCAGTTCTTC. It specifies CASSVGQGFHNEQFF. This chain connects TRBV5-1 to TRBJ2-1; 8 bases line up with TRBD1. Germline V gives CDR1 SGHRS, CDR2 YFSETQ. The CDR3 spans 15 residues. Germline trimming cut 4 bases from V and 5 bases from J; bases unmatched to any gene: 8.

CDR3 region: CASSQGGTFYNEQFF. CDR3 nucleotides: TGTGCCAGCAGCCAAGGGGGGACTTTCTACAATGAGCAGTTCTTC. The J gene is TRBJ2-1, the V gene TRBV3-1, with D perhaps matching TRBD2 (6 bases). There are 15 residues in the CDR3. V shed 1 base and J shed 3 bases, with 10 bases lying between them. Germline CDR1 is LGHDT and CDR2 is YNNKEL (reference sequence).

The table lists this clonotype with a few counts. This chain uses TRBV6-6 with TRBJ2-5; 9 positions match TRBD1. The DNA end lines up better with TRBJ2-7; the J call may be wrong. Per the germline V gene, CDR1 is MNHNY and CDR2 is SVGAGI (reference sequence). The CDR3 is 16 amino acids. In DNA, the CDR3 is TGTGCCAGCAGTTCGAGAGGACAGGGGCCACCTTACGAGCAGTACTTC. It is translated as CASSSRGQGPPYEQYF.

Only a few counts were recorded for this clonotype. The chain carries TRBV10-3 and TRBJ2-3; D is perhaps TRBD2 (5 bases). The CDR3 has 13 residues. Germline assignment: CDR1 ENHRY and CDR2 SYGVKD. V was pared by 11 bases and J by 4 bases, with 16 bases between. CDR3 sequence: CASKGEGADTQYF. The DNA for the CDR3 is TGTGCCTCTAAGGGCGAGGGAGCAGATACGCAGTATTTT.

The J gene is TRBJ2-1, the V gene TRBV12-3 or TRBV12-4; perhaps TRBD1 as D (6 bases). Trimming removed 1 base at V and 5 bases at J, with 12 bases between. The CDR3 totals 15 residues. CDR3 DNA: TGTGCCAGCAGTTTAGTACGGGACACTAACAATGAGCAGTTCTTC. Translating it yields CASSLVRDTNNEQFF.

This clonotype showed up many times. J is TRBJ2-2 and V is TRBV6-6, with a possible D match to TRBD2 (5 bases). Germline CDR1 MNHNY, CDR2 SVGAGI (reference sequence). V gave up 0 bases and J gave up 2 bases, with 10 bases separating them. There are 16 residues in the CDR3. CDR3 sequence reads: CASSYSMGDNTGELFF. CDR3 nucleotide sequence: TGTGCCAGCAGTTACTCGATGGGAGACAACACCGGGGAGCTGTTTTTT.

This clonotype turned up a few times. This chain joins TRBV7-3 and TRBJ2-1; 10 nucleotides match TRBD2. Germline V CDR1 and CDR2: SGHTA, FQGTGA. V dropped 5 bases and J dropped 4; count of bases not matched to a gene: 5. This CDR3 is 15 amino acids long. The CDR3 is CASSRIAGGYNEQFF. DNA for the CDR3: TGTGCCAGCAGCCGTATAGCGGGAGGATACAATGAGCAGTTCTTC.

This clonotype was recorded only once. A read error may be the cause here, since a much bigger clone is one base away. Written as DNA, the CDR3 is TGTGTCAGCATTCGGAGCGGGAGCACAGATACGCAGTATTTT. Translating it yields CVSIRSGSTDTQYF. This chain uses TRBV2 with TRBJ2-3, with a weak D call TRBD2 (6 bases). From germline, CDR1 is SNHLY and CDR2 FYNNEI. This CDR3 region has 14 residues.

The CDR3 region is CAISDRAGAYNEQFF. The CDR3 DNA is TGTGCCATCAGTGATCGAGCGGGAGCCTACAATGAGCAGTTCTTC. The gene calls are TRBV10-3 and TRBJ2-1, with 8 bases lining up with TRBD2. The germline V gene encodes CDR1 ENHRY and CDR2 SYGVKD. The CDR3 runs 15 residues. Trimming at V came to 3 bases and at J to 2 bases, leaving 3 bases not matched to a gene.

This clonotype was seen more than once but under ten times. The chain links TRBV9 to TRBJ2-7; 10 bases map to TRBD2. Near its end, the DNA agrees better with TRBJ2-4, so the J call may be wrong. Germline CDR1 SGDLS, CDR2 YYNGEE. This CDR3 is 16 amino acids long. CDR3 protein: CASSPPQAGGKNIQYF. In DNA form, the CDR3 reads TGTGCCAGCAGCCCCCCTCAAGCGGGAGGGAAAAACATTCAGTACTTC.

This chain uses TRBV7-9 with TRBJ2-2; TRBD1 matches at 8 bases. This CDR3 has 15 amino acids. Looked up from germline, CDR1 is SEHNR and CDR2 is FQNEAQ (reference sequence). Germline trimming cut 0 bases from V and 7 bases from J; bases unmatched to any gene: 4. The CDR3 DNA reads TGTGCCAGCAGCTTAGCGGCAGGGGGCCACGGGGAGCTGTTTTTT. Residues: CASSLAAGGHGELFF.

Concerning this clonotype: Germline and junction disagree at one end, which may indicate a read error. The chain couples TRBV12-3 or TRBV12-4 to TRBJ2-4; D unresolved. The CDR3 totals 14 residues. The CDR3 DNA follows: TGTGCCGGCAGTTTTGGACCAGCCTACGAGGAGCAGTACTTC. It specifies CAGSFGPAYEEQYF.

The chain recombines TRBV6-1 with TRBJ1-6, with 7 bases identical to TRBD1. The CDR3 is 14 residues long. Germline-derived CDR1 and CDR2 are MNHNS and SASEGT. The ends lost 3 bases at V and 7 bases at J; junction bases unmatched: 3. The chain's CDR3 is CASSEGRGNSPLHF. The DNA for the CDR3 is TGTGCCAGCAGTGAGGGCAGGGGGAATTCACCCCTCCACTTT.

Remarks on this clonotype: The junction and the germline gene differ at one end; a read error may be behind it. The chain links TRBV7-9 to TRBJ2-1; D not certain. The J call is in doubt because the DNA end fits TRBJ2-7 better. This CDR3 has 16 residues. Germline V gene data show CDR1 as SEHNR and CDR2 as FQNEAQ (reference sequence). The CDR3 coding sequence is TGCGCCAGCAGCCGGAGACTTGACCCCTCCTACAATGAGCAGTACTTC. Translating it yields CASSRRLDPSYNEQYF.

This clonotype was observed at least ten times. The chain combines TRBV6-6 with TRBJ1-2; possibly TRBD1 for D (6 bases). This CDR3 contains 15 residues. V was clipped by 3 bases and J by 10 bases, with 21 bases between them. The germline V gene encodes CDR1 MNHNY and CDR2 SVGAGI (reference sequence). The CDR3 sequence is CASSYSQGSQSPYTF. For the CDR3, the DNA is TGTGCCAGCAGTTATTCCCAGGGGTCACAGTCCCCCTACACCTTC.

V and J are TRBV5-1 and TRBJ1-2, with 10 positions matching TRBD1. This CDR3 is 15 amino acids long. V was clipped by 3 bases and J by 1 base; unmatched bases: 3. Germline values: CDR1 SGHRS, CDR2 YFSETQ. The CDR3 DNA is TGCGCCAGCAGCTCAGGACAGGGGGTTAACTATGGCTACACCTTC. It specifies CASSSGQGVNYGYTF.